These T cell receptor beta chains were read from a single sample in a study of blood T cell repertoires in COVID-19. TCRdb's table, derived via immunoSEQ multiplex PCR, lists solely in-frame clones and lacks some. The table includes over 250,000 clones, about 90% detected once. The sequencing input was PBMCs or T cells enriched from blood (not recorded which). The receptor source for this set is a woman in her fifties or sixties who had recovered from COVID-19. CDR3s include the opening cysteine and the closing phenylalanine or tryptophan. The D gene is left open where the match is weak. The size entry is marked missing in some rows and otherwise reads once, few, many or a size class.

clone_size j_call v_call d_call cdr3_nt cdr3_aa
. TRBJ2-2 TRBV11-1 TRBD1 TGTGCCAGCAGCATCGGACAGGGACTGAACACCGGGGAGCTGTTTTTT CASSIGQGLNTGELFF
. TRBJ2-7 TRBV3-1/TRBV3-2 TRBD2 TGTGCCAGCAGCCCCAGCGGGGGGGCCTGGGAGCAGTACTTC CASSPSGGAWEQYF
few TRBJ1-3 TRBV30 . TGTGCCTGGAGCGGGAGCTCTGGAAACACCATATATTTT CAWSGSSGNTIYF
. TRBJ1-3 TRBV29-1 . TGCAGCGTTGCATGGGGCGCAGGGGCTGGAAACACCATATATTTT CSVAWGAGAGNTIYF
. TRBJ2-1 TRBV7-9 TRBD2 TGTGCCAGCAGCTCCCCCGGGACTAGCGGATACAATGAGCAGTTCTTC CASSSPGTSGYNEQFF
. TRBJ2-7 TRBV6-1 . TGTGCCAGCAGTGAACAGGGGTTCGAGCAGTACTTC CASSEQGFEQYF
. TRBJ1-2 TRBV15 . TGTGCCACCAGCAGAGATCGGAGGGATGCGTCCACCTTC CATSRDRRDASTF
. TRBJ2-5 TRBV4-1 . TGCGCCAGCAGCCAAGACGGGACTCAAGAGACCCAGTACTTC CASSQDGTQETQYF
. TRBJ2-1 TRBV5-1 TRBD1 TGCGCCAGCAGCTCTGCGGGACAGGGCTACAATGAGCAGTTCTTC CASSSAGQGYNEQFF
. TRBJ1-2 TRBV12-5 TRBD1 TGTGCTAGTACCCAGACAGGGGGGCACTATGGCTACACCTTC CASTQTGGHYGYTF
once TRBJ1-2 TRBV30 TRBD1 TGTGCCTGGAGGACAGGGTGGGACTATGGCTACACCTTC CAWRTGWDYGYTF
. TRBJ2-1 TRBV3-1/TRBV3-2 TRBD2 TGTGCCAGCAGGCCGGGACTAGCGGGTTACAATGAGCAGTTCTTC CASRPGLAGYNEQFF
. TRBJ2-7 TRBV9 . TGTGCCAGCAGCATCGGGGGAGACTCCTACGAGCAGTACTTC CASSIGGDSYEQYF
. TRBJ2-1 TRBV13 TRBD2 TGTGCCAGCAGCTTAGGGCTAGCGGGGGGGCGTCTCTACAATGAGCAGTTCTTC CASSLGLAGGRLYNEQFF
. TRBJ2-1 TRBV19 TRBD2 TGTGCCAGTACTCCCCAGGGACTAGGGGGCAATGAGCAGTTCTTC CASTPQGLGGNEQFF
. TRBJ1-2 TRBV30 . TGTGCCTTGGGAGTTCTTGGCTACACCTTC CALGVLGYTF
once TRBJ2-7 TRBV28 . TGTGCCAGCATGGGCGGGACTCCATACCGGGGGCAGTACTTC CASMGGTPYRGQYF
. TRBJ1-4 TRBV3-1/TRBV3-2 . TGTGCCAGCAGCCTCCCGGGACATCAGGAAAAACTGTTTTTT CASSLPGHQEKLFF
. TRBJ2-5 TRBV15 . TGTGCCACCAGCCCCCCGGGGGAGACCCAGTACTTC CATSPPGETQYF
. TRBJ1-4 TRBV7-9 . TGTGCCAGCAGCTCCAGAGGAGAGAGGAATGAAAAACTGTTTTTT CASSSRGERNEKLFF
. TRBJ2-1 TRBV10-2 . TGCGCCAGCAGAGACAAACAGGGGGGGTCGTGGAATGAGCAGTTCTTC CASRDKQGGSWNEQFF
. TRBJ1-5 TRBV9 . TGTGCCAGCAGCGCGGACATGTCGAGTCAGCCCCAGCATTTT CASSADMSSQPQHF
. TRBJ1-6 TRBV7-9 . TGTGCCAGCAGCTTACAGGGGAACTATAATTCACCCCTCCACTTT CASSLQGNYNSPLHF
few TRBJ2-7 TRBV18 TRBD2 TGTGCCAGCTCACCCTTAGCGGGTGCTTCCTACGAGCAGTACTTC CASSPLAGASYEQYF
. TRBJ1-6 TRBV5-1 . TGCGCCAGCAGCTCCCGACAGGTAGAGAATTCACCCCTCCACTTT CASSSRQVENSPLHF
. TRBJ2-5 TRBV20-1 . TGCAGTGCCCTATGGTTCGAGACCCAGTACTTC CSALWFETQYF
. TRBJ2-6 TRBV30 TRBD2 TGTGCCTGGAGCAAAAAGCGGGAGCGGGGGGGGCCTGGGGCCAACGTCCTGACTTTC CAWSKKRERGGPGANVLTF
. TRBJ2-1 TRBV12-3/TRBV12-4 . TGTGCCAGCAGATATTACAATGAGCAGTTCTTC CASRYYNEQFF
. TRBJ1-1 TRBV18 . TGTGCCAGCTCAATGCTCGCGGACATGAACACTGAAGCTTTCTTT CASSMLADMNTEAFF
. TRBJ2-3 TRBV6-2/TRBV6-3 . TGTGCCAGCAGTTACACTCCCTGGGAGGAGTACTCTGATACGCAGTATTTT CASSYTPWEEYSDTQYF
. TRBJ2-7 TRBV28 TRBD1 TGTGCCAGCAGTTCAACACAGGGGGTAGTTTACTACGAGCAGTACTTC CASSSTQGVVYYEQYF
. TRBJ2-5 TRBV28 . TGTGCCAGCAGTCGCGGGGAGGAGACCCAGTACTTC CASSRGEETQYF
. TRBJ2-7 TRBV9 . TGTGCCAGCAGCGCTGGACAGATCCACGAGCAGTACTTC CASSAGQIHEQYF
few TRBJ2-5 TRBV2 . TGTGCCAGCAATCCCCCCTTTCAAGAGACCCAGTACTTC CASNPPFQETQYF
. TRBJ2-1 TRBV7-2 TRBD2 TGTGCCAGCAGCCCTTACACTAGCGGGGGCGATGAGCAGTTCTTC CASSPYTSGGDEQFF
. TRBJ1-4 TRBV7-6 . TGTGCCAGCAGCTTTAACAGGATGGAAAAACTGTTTTTT CASSFNRMEKLFF
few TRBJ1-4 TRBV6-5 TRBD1 TGTGCCAGCAGTCGAGACAGGGTAAACGAAAAACTGTTTTTT CASSRDRVNEKLFF